This T cell receptor (beta chain) was recorded in a study of vaccination effects on CD4 cells after COVID-19. The study, taken as a whole, reports: New vaccine-induced clones were the main type among post-vaccine spike-reactive clones in convalescents.

The data were produced by immunoSEQ multiplex PCR, yet TCRdb's version contains in-frame clones alone and is incomplete. Counted here are 60,000 to 75,000 clones, 73% occurring once; the ten biggest clones make up around 4.6%. Sequencing in the ViraFEST assay came after antigen-specific CD4+ T cells had been expanded with viral peptide pools, which were used to stimulate PBMC. Having been cultured for 9 to 11 days, the cells underwent CD4+ T cell isolation. A positive SARS-CoV-2 PCR test fell between March and December 2020. Negative control cultures received an HIV-1 Nef peptide pool. IL-2 medium was substituted for half the medium on days 3 and 7. The germline V and J ends were trimmed by 3 bases and 5 bases, with 8 bases remaining between them. Germline assignment: CDR1 SGHNT and CDR2 YENEEA. The CDR3 is 14 residues long. This clone was seen only a few times. Its specificity is not known.

The origin of this receptor is a human donor who had a prior SARS-CoV-2 infection. The source was CD4+ T cells from PBMCs cultured with HIV peptides, collected before COVID-19 vaccination. Stated subset: HIV-1 Nef peptide pool negative control/reference culture. V and J are TRBV11-3 and TRBJ1-6; no clear D gene. CDR3 sequence (DNA): TGTGCCAGCAGCTTTAACGGGGATAATTCACCCCTCCACTTT. Protein sequence: CASSFNGDNSPLHF.